The TCR beta chain under discussion was sequenced for a study of blood T cells in healthy people across ages. The CDR3 has 13 amino acids. V lost 8 bases and J lost 6, with 17 bases in between. Per the germline V gene, CDR1 is MDHEN and CDR2 is SYDVKM. The second PCR ran about 6 to 12 cycles with a sample-barcoded 5' primer and J-beta primers. TCRdb re-called the 5' RACE reads with MiXCR, one entry per CDR3 protein. The sample holds some 1.7 million distinct CDR3 sequences, roughly 27% seen once. The TCR sequence derives from a woman in her thirties in good health. Sequencing was performed on blood. V is TRBV28 and J is TRBJ2-7; the D gene is possibly TRBD1 (6 bases). The CDR3 DNA is TGTGCCAGCTCCATTGGACAGAGGGGCGAGCAGTACTTC. Encoded protein: CASSIGQRGEQYF.